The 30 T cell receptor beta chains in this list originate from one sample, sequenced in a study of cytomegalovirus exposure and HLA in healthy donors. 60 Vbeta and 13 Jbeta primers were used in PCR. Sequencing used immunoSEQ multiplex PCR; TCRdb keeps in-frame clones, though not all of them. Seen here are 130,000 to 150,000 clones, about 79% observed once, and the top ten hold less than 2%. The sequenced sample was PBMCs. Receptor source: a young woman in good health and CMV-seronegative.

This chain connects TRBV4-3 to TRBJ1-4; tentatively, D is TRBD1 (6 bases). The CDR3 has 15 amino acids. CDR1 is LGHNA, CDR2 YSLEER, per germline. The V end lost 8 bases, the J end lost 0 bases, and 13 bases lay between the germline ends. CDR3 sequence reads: CASGRGPTTNEKLFF. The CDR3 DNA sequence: TGCGCCAGCGGGCGGGGGCCGACAACTAATGAAAAACTGTTTTTT.

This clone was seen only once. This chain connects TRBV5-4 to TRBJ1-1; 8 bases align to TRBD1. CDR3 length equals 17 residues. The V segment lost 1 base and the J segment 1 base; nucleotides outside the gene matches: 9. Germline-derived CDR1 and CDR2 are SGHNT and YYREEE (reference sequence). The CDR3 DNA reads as TGTGCCAGCAGCTTGCGGGCAGGGGGCGCGGGGAACACTGAAGCTTTCTTT. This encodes CASSLRAGGAGNTEAFF.

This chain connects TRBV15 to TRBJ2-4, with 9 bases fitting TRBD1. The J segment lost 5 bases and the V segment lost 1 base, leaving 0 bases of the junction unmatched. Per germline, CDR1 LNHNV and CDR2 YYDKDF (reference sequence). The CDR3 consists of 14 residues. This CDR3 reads CATSRGQGENIQYF. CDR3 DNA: TGTGCCACCAGCAGAGGACAGGGGGAAAACATTCAGTACTTC.

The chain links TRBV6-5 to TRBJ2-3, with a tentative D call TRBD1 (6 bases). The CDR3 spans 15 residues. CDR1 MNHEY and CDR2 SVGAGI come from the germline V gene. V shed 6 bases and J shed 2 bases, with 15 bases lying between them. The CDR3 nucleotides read TGTGCCAGCAGCCTCGACAGGACGGCCACAGATACGCAGTATTTT. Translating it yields CASSLDRTATDTQYF.

The CDR3 protein is CASNMARGGSYNEQFF. DNA for the CDR3: TGTGCCAGCAACATGGCTCGCGGCGGGTCCTACAATGAGCAGTTCTTC. The genes are TRBV27 and TRBJ2-1; possibly TRBD2 for D (5 bases). The germline CDR1 and CDR2 sequences are MNHEY and SMNVEV (reference sequence). This CDR3 is 16 amino acids long. V was trimmed by 7 bases and J by 1 base, leaving 17 bases between them.

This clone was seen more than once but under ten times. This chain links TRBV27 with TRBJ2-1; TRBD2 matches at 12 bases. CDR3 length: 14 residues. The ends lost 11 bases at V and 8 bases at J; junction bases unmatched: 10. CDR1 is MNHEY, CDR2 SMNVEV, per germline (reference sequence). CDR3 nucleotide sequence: TGTGCCGCCGCCGCTAGCGGGGGGGTAGATGAGCAGTTCTTC. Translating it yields CAAAASGGVDEQFF.

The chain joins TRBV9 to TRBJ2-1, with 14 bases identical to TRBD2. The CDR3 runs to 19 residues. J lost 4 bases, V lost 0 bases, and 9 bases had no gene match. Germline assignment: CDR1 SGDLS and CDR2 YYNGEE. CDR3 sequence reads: CASSVVGLAGGRGYNEQFF. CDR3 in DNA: TGTGCCAGCAGCGTAGTTGGACTAGCGGGGGGACGGGGATACAATGAGCAGTTCTTC.

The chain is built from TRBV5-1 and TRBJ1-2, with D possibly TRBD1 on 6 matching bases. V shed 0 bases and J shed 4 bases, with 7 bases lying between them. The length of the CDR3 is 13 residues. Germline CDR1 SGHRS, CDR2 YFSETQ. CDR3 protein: CASSLGGPYGYTF. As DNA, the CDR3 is TGCGCCAGCAGCTTGGGGGGGCCCTATGGCTACACCTTC.

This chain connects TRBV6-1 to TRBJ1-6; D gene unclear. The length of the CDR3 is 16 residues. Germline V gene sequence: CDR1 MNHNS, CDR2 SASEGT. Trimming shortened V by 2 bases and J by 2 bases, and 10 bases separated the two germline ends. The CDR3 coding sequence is TGTGCCAGCAGTGAAATCGAGGGCCCCTATAATTCACCCCTCCACTTT. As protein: CASSEIEGPYNSPLHF.

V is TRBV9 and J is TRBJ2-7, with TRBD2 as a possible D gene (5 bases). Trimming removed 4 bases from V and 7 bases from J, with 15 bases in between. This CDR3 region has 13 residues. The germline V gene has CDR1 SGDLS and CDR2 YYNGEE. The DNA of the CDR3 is TGTGCCAGCAGCATCGATCAGCCGGGAGAGCAGTACTTC. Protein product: CASSIDQPGEQYF. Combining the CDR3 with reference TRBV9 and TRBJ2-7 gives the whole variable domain DSGVTQTPKHLITATGQRVTLRCSPRSGDLSVYWYQQSLDQGLQFLIQYYNGEERAKGNILERFSAQQFPDLHSELNLSSLELGDSALYFCASSIDQPGEQYFGPGTRLTVT.

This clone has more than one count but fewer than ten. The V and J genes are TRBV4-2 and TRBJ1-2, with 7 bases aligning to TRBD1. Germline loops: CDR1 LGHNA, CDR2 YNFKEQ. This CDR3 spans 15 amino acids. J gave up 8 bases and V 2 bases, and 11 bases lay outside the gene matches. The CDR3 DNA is TGTGCCAGCAGCCAATCCCGACAGGGTGGACGAGGCTACACCTTC. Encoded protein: CASSQSRQGGRGYTF.

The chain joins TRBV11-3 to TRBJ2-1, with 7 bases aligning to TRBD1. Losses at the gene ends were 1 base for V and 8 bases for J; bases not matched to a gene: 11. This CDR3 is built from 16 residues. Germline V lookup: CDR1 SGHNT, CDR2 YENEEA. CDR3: CASSLGQGRARDEQFF. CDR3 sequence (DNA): TGTGCCAGCAGCTTAGGACAGGGAAGGGCGAGGGATGAGCAGTTCTTC.

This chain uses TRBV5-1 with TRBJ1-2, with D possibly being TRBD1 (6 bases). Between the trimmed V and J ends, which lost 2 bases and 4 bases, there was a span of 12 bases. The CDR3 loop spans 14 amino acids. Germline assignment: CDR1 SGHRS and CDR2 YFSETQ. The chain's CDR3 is CASSFEGGVYGYTF. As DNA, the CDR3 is TGCGCCAGCAGCTTTGAAGGGGGAGTCTATGGCTACACCTTC.

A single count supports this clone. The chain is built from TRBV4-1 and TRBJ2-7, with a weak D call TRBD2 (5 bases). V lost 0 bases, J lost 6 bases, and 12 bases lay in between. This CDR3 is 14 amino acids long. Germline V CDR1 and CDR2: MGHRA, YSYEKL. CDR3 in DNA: TGCGCCAGCAGCCAAGAGGAGGCGGGCCGCGAGCAGTACTTC. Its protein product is CASSQEEAGREQYF.

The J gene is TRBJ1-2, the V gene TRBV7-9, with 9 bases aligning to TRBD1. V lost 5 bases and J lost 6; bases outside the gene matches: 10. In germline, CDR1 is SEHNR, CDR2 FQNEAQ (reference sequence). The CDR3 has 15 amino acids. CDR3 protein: CASSPGPGQGHGYTF. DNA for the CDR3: TGTGCCAGCAGCCCCGGTCCGGGACAGGGCCATGGCTACACCTTC.

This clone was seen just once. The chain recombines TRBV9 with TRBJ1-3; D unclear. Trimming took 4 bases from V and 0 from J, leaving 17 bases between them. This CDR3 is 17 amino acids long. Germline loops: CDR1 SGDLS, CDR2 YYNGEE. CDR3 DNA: TGTGCCAGCAGCCAGGCGGGCGGCAGCCCCTCTGGAAACACCATATATTTT. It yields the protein CASSQAGGSPSGNTIYF.

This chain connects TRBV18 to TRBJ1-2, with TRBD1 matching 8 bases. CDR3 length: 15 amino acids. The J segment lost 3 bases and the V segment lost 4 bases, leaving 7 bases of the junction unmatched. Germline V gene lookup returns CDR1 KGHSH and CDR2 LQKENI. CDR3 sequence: CASSRKDRAYYGYTF. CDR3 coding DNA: TGTGCCAGCTCACGAAAGGACAGGGCTTACTATGGCTACACCTTC.

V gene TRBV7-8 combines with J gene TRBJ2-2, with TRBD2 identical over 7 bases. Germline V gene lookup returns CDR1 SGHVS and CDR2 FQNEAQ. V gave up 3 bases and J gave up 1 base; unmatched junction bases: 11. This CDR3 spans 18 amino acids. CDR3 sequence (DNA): TGTGCCAGCAGCTTCCCCACGGGACGGGGGGTGAACACCGGGGAGCTGTTTTTT. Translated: CASSFPTGRGVNTGELFF.

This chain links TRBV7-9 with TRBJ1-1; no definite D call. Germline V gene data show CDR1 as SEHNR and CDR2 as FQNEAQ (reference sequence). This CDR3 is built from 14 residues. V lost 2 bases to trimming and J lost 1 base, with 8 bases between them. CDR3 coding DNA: TGTGCCAGCAGCTTACCCGAGTCGAACACTGAAGCTTTCTTT. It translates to CASSLPESNTEAFF.

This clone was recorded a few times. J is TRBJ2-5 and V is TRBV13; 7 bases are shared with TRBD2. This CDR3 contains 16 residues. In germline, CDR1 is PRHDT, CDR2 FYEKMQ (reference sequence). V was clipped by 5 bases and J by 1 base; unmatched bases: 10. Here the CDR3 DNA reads TGTGCCAGCAGCCGCAAAATGGGACTACGCCAAGAGACCCAGTACTTC. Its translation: CASSRKMGLRQETQYF.

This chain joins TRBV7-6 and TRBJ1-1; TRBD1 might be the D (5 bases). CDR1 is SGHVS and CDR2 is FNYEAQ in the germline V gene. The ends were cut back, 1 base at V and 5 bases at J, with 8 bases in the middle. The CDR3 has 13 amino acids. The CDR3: CASSLDPGTEAFF. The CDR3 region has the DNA TGTGCCAGCAGCTTAGACCCAGGGACTGAAGCTTTCTTT.

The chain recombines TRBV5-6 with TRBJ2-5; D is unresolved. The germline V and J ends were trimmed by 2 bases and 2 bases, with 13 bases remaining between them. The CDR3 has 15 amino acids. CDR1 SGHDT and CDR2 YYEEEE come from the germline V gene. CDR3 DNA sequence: TGTGCCAGCAGCTTCCGCGGAGTTAGGCAAGAGACCCAGTACTTC. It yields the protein CASSFRGVRQETQYF.

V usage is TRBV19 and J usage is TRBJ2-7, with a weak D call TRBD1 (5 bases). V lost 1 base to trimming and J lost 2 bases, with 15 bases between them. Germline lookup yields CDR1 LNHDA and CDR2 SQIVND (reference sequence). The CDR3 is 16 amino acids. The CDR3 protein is CASSIGGEAGTYEQYF. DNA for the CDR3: TGTGCCAGTAGTATAGGGGGCGAAGCTGGAACCTACGAGCAGTACTTC.

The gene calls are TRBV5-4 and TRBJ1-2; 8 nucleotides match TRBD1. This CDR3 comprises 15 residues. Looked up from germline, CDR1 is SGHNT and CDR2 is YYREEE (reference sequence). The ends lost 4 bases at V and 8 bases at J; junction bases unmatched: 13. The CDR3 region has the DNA TGTGCCAGCAGCCCCACAGGGGGAGCGCATGAGGGCTACACCTTC. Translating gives CASSPTGGAHEGYTF.

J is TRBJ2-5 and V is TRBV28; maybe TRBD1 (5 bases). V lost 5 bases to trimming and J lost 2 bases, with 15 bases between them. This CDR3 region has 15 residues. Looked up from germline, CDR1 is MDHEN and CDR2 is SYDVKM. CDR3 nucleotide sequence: TGTGCCAGCAGTGCATTGACAGATGGGCAAGAGACCCAGTACTTC. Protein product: CASSALTDGQETQYF.

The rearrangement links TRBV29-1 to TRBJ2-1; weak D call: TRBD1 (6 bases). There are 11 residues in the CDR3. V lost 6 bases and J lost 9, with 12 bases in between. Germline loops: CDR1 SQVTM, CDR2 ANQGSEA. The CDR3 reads CSVARGSEQFF. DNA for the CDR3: TGCAGCGTGGCCAGGGGAAGTGAGCAGTTCTTC.

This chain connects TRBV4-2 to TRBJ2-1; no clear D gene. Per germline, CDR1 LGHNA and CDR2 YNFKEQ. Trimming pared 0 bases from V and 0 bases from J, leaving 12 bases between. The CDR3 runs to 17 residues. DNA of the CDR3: TGTGCCAGCAGCCAAGAAAGTCGGGTCAGCTCCTACAATGAGCAGTTCTTC. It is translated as CASSQESRVSSYNEQFF.

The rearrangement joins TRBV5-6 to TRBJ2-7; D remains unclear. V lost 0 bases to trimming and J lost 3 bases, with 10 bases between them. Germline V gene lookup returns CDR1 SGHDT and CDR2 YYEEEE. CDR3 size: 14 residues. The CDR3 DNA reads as TGTGCCAGCAGCTTGGGGGCTGGTCTCTACGAGCAGTACTTC. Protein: CASSLGAGLYEQYF. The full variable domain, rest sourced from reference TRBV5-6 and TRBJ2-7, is DAGVTQSPTHLIKTRGQQVTLRCSPKSGHDTVSWYQQALGQGPQFIFQYYEEEERQRGNFPDRFSGHQFPNYSSELNVNALLLGDSALYLCASSLGAGLYEQYFGPGTRLTVT.

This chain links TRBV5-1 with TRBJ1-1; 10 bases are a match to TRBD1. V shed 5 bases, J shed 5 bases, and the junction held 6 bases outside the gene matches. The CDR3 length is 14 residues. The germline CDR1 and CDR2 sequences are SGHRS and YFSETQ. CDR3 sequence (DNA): TGCGCCAGCAGACCGGGACAGGGGAAAACTGAAGCTTTCTTT. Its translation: CASRPGQGKTEAFF.

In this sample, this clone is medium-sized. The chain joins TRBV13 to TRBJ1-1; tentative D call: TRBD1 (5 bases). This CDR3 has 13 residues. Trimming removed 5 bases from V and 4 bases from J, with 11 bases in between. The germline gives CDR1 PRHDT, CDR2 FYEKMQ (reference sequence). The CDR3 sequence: CASSEWGGTEAFF. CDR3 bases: TGTGCCAGCAGCGAGTGGGGGGGCACTGAAGCTTTCTTT.